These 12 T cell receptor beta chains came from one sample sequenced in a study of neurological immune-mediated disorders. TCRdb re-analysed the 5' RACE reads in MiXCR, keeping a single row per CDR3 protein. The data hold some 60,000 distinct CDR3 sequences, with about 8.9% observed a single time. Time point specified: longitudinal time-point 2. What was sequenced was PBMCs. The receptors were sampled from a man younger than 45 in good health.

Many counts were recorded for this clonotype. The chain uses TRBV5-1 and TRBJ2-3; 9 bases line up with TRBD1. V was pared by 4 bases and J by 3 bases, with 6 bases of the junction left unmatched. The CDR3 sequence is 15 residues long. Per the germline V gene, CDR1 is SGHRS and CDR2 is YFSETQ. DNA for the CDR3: TGCGCCAGCAGCCGTCGGGACAGGGATACAGATACGCAGTATTTT. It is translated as CASSRRDRDTDTQYF.

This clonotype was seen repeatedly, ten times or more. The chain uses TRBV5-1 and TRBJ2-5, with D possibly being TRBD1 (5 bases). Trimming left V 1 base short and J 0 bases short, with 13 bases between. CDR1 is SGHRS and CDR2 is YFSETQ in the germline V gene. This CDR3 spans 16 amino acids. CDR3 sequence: CASSLYSGHNQETQYF. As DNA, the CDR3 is TGCGCCAGCAGCTTGTACTCTGGACACAACCAAGAGACCCAGTACTTC.

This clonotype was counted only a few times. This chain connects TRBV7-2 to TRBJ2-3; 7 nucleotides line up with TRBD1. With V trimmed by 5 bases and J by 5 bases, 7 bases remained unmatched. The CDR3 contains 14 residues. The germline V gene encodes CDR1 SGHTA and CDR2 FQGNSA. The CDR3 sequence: CASSATGVGDTQYF. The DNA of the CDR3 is TGTGCCAGCAGCGCTACAGGGGTTGGAGATACGCAGTATTTT.

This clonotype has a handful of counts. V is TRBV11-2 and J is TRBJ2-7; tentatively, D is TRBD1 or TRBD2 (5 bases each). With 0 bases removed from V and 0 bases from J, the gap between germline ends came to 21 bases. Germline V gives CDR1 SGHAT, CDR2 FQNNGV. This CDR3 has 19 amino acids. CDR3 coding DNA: TGTGCCAGCAGCTTAGATAGGTCCTTCCGGGGCCTATCCTCCTACGAGCAGTACTTC. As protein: CASSLDRSFRGLSSYEQYF.

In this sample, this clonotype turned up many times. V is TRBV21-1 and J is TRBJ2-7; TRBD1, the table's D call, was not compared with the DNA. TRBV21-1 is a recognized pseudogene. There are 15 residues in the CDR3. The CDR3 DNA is TGTGCCAGCATCCCCAGGGGTAGGGGTTACTACGAGCAGTACTTC. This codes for CASIPRGRGYYEQYF.

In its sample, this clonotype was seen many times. This CDR3 reads CASSPGDSSNQPQHF. DNA for the CDR3: TGCGCCAGCAGCCCGGGAGACAGTAGCAATCAGCCCCAGCATTTT. The chain is built from TRBV4-1 and TRBJ1-5, with a tentative D call TRBD1 (5 bases). Trimming removed 4 bases at V and 0 bases at J, with 10 bases between. The CDR3 contains 15 residues. Germline V CDR1 and CDR2: MGHRA, YSYEKL.

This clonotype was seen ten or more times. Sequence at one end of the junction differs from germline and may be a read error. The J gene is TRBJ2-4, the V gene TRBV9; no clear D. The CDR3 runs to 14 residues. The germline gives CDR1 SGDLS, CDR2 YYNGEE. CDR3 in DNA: TGTGCCAGCAGCCCTGGCCCAGCCGAAAACATTCAGTACTTC. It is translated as CASSPGPAENIQYF.

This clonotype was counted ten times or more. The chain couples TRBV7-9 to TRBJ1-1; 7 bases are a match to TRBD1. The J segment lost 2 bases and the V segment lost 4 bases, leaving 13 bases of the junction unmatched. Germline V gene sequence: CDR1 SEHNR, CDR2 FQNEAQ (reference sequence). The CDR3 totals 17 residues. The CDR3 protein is CASSSHGTTGINTEAFF. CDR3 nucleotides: TGTGCCAGCAGCTCTCACGGGACGACAGGGATCAACACTGAAGCTTTCTTT. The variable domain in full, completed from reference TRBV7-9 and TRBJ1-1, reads DTGVSQNPRHKITKRGQNVTFRCDPISEHNRLYWYRQTLGQGPEFLTYFQNEAQLEKSRLLSDRFSAERPKGSFSTLEIQRTEQGDSAMYLCASSSHGTTGINTEAFFGQGTRLTVV.

The CDR3 sequence: CASSLEGDVYTF. CDR3 DNA sequence: TGTGCCAGCAGCTTAGAGGGGGATGTCTACACCTTC. This chain uses TRBV11-2 with TRBJ1-2; TRBD1 is a possible D gene (5 bases). Germline V gene sequence: CDR1 SGHAT, CDR2 FQNNGV. The CDR3 is 12 residues long. V dropped 0 bases and J dropped 10 bases, with 9 bases sitting between them.

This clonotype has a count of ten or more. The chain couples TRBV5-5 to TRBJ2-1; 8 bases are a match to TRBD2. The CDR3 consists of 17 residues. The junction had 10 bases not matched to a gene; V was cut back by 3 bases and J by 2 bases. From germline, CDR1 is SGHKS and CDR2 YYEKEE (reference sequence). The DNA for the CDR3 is TGTGCCAGCAGCTCCCCCGGGGGGGGCCATGCCTACAATGAGCAGTTCTTC. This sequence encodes CASSSPGGGHAYNEQFF. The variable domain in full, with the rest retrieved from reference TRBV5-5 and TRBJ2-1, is DAGVTQSPTHLIKTRGQQVTLRCSPISGHKSVSWYQQVLGQGPQFIFQYYEKEERGRGNFPDRFSARQFPNYSSELNVNALLLGDSALYLCASSSPGGGHAYNEQFFGPGTRLTVL.

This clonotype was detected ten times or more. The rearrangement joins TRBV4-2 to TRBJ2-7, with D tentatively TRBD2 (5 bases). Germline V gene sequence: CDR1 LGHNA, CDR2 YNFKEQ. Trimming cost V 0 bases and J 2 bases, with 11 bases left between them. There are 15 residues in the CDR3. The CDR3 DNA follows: TGTGCCAGCAGCCAAGAGACGGGAATACCCTACGAGCAGTACTTC. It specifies CASSQETGIPYEQYF.

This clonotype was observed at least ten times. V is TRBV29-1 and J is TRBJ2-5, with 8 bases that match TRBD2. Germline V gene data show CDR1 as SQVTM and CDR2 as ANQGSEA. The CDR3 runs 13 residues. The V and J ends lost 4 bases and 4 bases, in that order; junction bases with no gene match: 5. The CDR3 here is CSVGIAGLETQYF. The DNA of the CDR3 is TGCAGCGTTGGAATAGCGGGACTAGAGACCCAGTACTTC.